These T cell receptor beta chains were read from a single sample in a study of blood T cells in healthy people across ages. TCRdb re-derived calls from the 5' RACE reads in MiXCR, one entry per CDR3 protein. This sample has 920,000 or so distinct CDR3 sequences, with under 55% found just once. Sequenced input: blood. All receptors come from a woman aged 55-75 years in good health. The CDR3 runs from the conserved cysteine through the conserved F or W. D genes are given only for firm matches. Clone size is stated in some rows and not others, as once, few, many or a class when expanded.

CDR3 DNA: TGTGCCACCAGTGATCCTCAGGGGGCGTACAATGAGCAGTTCTTC; CDR3 protein: CATSDPQGAYNEQFF; J gene: TRBJ2-1; V gene: TRBV24-1; D gene: TRBD1; clone size: -
CDR3 DNA: TGTGCCAGCAGCCCGACAGGGGGCTTTATCGCCAAGTCTTACAATGAGCAGTTCTTC; CDR3 protein: CASSPTGGFIAKSYNEQFF; J gene: TRBJ2-1; V gene: TRBV7-9; D gene: TRBD1; clone size: -
CDR3 DNA: TGTGCCAGCTGTAACGACAGGCTAGCCAAAAACATTCAGTACTTC; CDR3 protein: CASCNDRLAKNIQYF; J gene: TRBJ2-4; V gene: TRBV21-1; D gene: -; clone size: -
CDR3 DNA: TGTGCCAGCAGTTTAGATCTAGCGGCAAGTGCTGAGCAGTACTTC; CDR3 protein: CASSLDLAASAEQYF; J gene: TRBJ2-5; V gene: TRBV12-3/TRBV12-4; D gene: TRBD2; clone size: -
CDR3 DNA: TGCGCCAGCAGCTTGGTGGCGGGAGGGAAGCAAGAGACCCAGTACTTC; CDR3 protein: CASSLVAGGKQETQYF; J gene: TRBJ2-5; V gene: TRBV5-1; D gene: TRBD2; clone size: -
CDR3 DNA: TGTGCCAGCAGCTCCCGACAGGGGCCGTATGCCTACGAGCAGTACTTC; CDR3 protein: CASSSRQGPYAYEQYF; J gene: TRBJ2-7; V gene: TRBV7-8; D gene: TRBD1; clone size: -
CDR3 DNA: TGTGCCAGCAGTGAACGGACAGGCACCAATCAGCCCCAGCATTTT; CDR3 protein: CASSERTGTNQPQHF; J gene: TRBJ1-5; V gene: TRBV6-1; D gene: TRBD1; clone size: -
CDR3 DNA: TGTGCCAGCAGTTTTTGGGGCAGGGCCGGCTCCTACGAGCAGTACTTC; CDR3 protein: CASSFWGRAGSYEQYF; J gene: TRBJ2-7; V gene: TRBV12-3/TRBV12-4; D gene: -; clone size: -
CDR3 DNA: TGTGCCAGCAGATCCCTGCGGGAGCAAGAGACCCAGTACTTC; CDR3 protein: CASRSLREQETQYF; J gene: TRBJ2-5; V gene: TRBV27; D gene: TRBD2; clone size: few
CDR3 DNA: TGTGCCAGCAGCACCGGGACAGGGGACTCACCCCTCCACTTT; CDR3 protein: CASSTGTGDSPLHF; J gene: TRBJ1-6; V gene: TRBV28; D gene: TRBD1; clone size: -
CDR3 DNA: TGTGCCAGCAGTTTAAGACTAGCGGGTGTCTACGAGCAGTACTTC; CDR3 protein: CASSLRLAGVYEQYF; J gene: TRBJ2-7; V gene: TRBV12-3/TRBV12-4; D gene: TRBD2; clone size: few
CDR3 DNA: TGTGCCAGCAGCTTCCCAGGGACCACGACCCAGTACTTC; CDR3 protein: CASSFPGTTTQYF; J gene: TRBJ2-5; V gene: TRBV5-6; D gene: -; clone size: -
CDR3 DNA: TGTGCCAGCAGCCAGAAATCTAATGAAAAACTGTTTTTT; CDR3 protein: CASSQKSNEKLFF; J gene: TRBJ1-4; V gene: TRBV12-3/TRBV12-4; D gene: -; clone size: -
CDR3 DNA: TGTGCCAGCAGCGCAAGGGACAGGGGGCGAGGAGATACGCAGTATTTT; CDR3 protein: CASSARDRGRGDTQYF; J gene: TRBJ2-3; V gene: TRBV12-3/TRBV12-4; D gene: TRBD1; clone size: -
CDR3 DNA: TGTGCCATCTCCACCTCCCCTACAGGGATCAATGGCTACACCTTC; CDR3 protein: CAISTSPTGINGYTF; J gene: TRBJ1-2; V gene: TRBV27; D gene: -; clone size: few
CDR3 DNA: TGTGCCAGCAGCCAAGAGCGGGAGGGCCTAGGAGAGCAGTACTTC; CDR3 protein: CASSQEREGLGEQYF; J gene: TRBJ2-7; V gene: TRBV3-1; D gene: TRBD2; clone size: few
CDR3 DNA: TGCGCCAGCAGCCAAGATCGGGCACTTCCGAGCTCCTACAATGAGCAGTTCTTC; CDR3 protein: CASSQDRALPSSYNEQFF; J gene: TRBJ2-1; V gene: TRBV4-1; D gene: -; clone size: -
CDR3 DNA: TGTGCCAGCAGCCAAGGACAGGGGGCCGGTAGCTACACCTTC; CDR3 protein: CASSQGQGAGSYTF; J gene: TRBJ1-2; V gene: TRBV14; D gene: TRBD1; clone size: -
CDR3 DNA: TGTGCCAGCAGCCTAGGGACAATGTCCAAAGAGACCCAGTACTTC; CDR3 protein: CASSLGTMSKETQYF; J gene: TRBJ2-5; V gene: TRBV5-5; D gene: -; clone size: -
CDR3 DNA: TGTGCCAGCAGTTTAGCCCAGGACAGAAATGAAAAACTGTTTTTT; CDR3 protein: CASSLAQDRNEKLFF; J gene: TRBJ1-4; V gene: TRBV27; D gene: -; clone size: once
CDR3 DNA: TGTGCCACCGGGGGAGGTGGGGAGTTAATAATATCCTACAATGAGCAGTTCTTC; CDR3 protein: CATGGGGELIISYNEQFF; J gene: TRBJ2-1; V gene: TRBV10-3; D gene: -; clone size: -
CDR3 DNA: TGTGCCAGCAGCGTAGCCTACAGGGGACAGACCCAGTACTTC; CDR3 protein: CASSVAYRGQTQYF; J gene: TRBJ2-5; V gene: TRBV9; D gene: TRBD1; clone size: many
CDR3 DNA: TGTGCCAGCATCGGTGGTAGGGCCGAGCAGTACTTC; CDR3 protein: CASIGGRAEQYF; J gene: TRBJ2-7; V gene: TRBV2; D gene: -; clone size: few
CDR3 DNA: TGCAGTGCCTCACCCCGGACAGGGGGCGATTCACCCCTCCACTTT; CDR3 protein: CSASPRTGGDSPLHF; J gene: TRBJ1-6; V gene: TRBV20-1; D gene: TRBD1; clone size: -
CDR3 DNA: TGTGCCAGCAGTTCTAGCGGCTTCAGCGGGCAGTACTTC; CDR3 protein: CASSSSGFSGQYF; J gene: TRBJ2-5; V gene: TRBV12-3/TRBV12-4; D gene: TRBD2; clone size: few